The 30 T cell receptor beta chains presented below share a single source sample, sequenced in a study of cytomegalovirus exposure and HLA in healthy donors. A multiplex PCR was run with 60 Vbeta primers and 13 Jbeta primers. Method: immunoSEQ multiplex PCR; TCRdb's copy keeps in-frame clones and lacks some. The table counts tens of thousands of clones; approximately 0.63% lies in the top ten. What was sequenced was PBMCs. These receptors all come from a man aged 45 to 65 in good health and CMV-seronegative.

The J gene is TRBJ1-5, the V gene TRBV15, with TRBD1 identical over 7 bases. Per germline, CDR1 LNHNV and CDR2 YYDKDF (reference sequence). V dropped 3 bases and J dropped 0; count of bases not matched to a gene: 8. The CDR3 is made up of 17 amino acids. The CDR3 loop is CATSRGQGGGSNQPQHF. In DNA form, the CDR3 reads TGTGCCACCAGCAGGGGCCAGGGGGGTGGTAGCAATCAGCCCCAGCATTTT.

This chain's CDR3 is CASSSGQEYNEKLFF. DNA of the CDR3: TGTGCCAGCAGTTCCGGACAGGAATATAATGAAAAACTGTTTTTT. The chain has TRBV28 and TRBJ1-4, with 7 bases matching TRBD1. The CDR3 spans 15 residues. Germline V gives CDR1 MDHEN, CDR2 SYDVKM. The junction had 6 bases not matched to a gene; V was cut back by 4 bases and J by 4 bases.

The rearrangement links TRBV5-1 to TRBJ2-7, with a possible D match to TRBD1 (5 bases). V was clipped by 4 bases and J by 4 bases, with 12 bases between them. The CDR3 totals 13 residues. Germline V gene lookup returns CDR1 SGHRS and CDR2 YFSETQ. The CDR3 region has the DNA TGCGCCAGCAGCCTGCCAGGGAAATACGAGCAGTACTTC. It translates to CASSLPGKYEQYF.

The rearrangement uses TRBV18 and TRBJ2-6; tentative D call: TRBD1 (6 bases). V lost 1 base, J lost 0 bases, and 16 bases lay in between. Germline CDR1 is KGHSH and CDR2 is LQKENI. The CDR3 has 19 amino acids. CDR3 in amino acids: CASSPQGGGRPSGANVLTF. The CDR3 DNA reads TGTGCCAGCTCACCACAGGGTGGGGGCAGACCCTCTGGGGCCAACGTCCTGACTTTC. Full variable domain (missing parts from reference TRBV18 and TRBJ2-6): NAGVMQNPRHLVRRRGQEARLRCSPMKGHSHVYWYRQLPEEGLKFMVYLQKENIIDESGMPKERFSAEFPKEGPSILRIQQVVRGDSAAYFCASSPQGGGRPSGANVLTFGAGSRLTVL.

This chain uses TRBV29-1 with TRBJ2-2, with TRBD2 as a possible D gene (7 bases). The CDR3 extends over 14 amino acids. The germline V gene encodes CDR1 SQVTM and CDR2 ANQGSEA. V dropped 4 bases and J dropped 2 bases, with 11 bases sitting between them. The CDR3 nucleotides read TGCAGCGTTGGGGGGGGCGCAAACACCGGGGAGCTGTTTTTT. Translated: CSVGGGANTGELFF.

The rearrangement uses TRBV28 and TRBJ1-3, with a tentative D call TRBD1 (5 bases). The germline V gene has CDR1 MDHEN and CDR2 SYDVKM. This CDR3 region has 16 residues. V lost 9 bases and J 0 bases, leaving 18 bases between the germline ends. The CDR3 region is CASSPRTSSSGNTIYF. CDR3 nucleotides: TGTGCCAGTTCTCCTCGGACATCCTCCTCTGGAAACACCATATATTTT.

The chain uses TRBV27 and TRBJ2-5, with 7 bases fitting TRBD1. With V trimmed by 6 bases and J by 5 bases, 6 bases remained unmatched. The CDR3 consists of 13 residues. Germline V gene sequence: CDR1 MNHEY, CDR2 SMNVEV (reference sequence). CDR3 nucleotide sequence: TGTGCCAGCAGCCCAGGGACAGAGGAGACCCAGTACTTC. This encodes CASSPGTEETQYF.

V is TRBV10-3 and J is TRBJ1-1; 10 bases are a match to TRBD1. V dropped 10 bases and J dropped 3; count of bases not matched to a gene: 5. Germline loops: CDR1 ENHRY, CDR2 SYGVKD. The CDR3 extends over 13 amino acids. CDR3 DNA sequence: TGTGCCACCCGAGGACAGGGGGACACTGAAGCTTTCTTT. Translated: CATRGQGDTEAFF.

CDR3 coding DNA: TGTGCCAGCAGCGTTAGCGGGAACTCCTACAATGAGCAGTTCTTC. Amino acids: CASSVSGNSYNEQFF. The rearrangement uses TRBV9 and TRBJ2-1, with 8 positions matching TRBD2. The CDR3 contains 15 residues. Germline lookup yields CDR1 SGDLS and CDR2 YYNGEE. Trimming removed 2 bases from V and 0 bases from J; junction bases left unmatched: 1.

The CDR3 reads CASSDGAGWGEAFF. The CDR3, as DNA: TGTGCCAGCAGTGATGGCGCAGGGTGGGGTGAAGCTTTCTTT. The V and J genes are TRBV6-4 and TRBJ1-1; a possible D gene is TRBD1 (5 bases). V was cut by 3 bases and J by 7 bases, with 15 bases left in between. The CDR3 is made up of 14 amino acids. Germline V CDR1 and CDR2: MRHNA, SNTAGT.

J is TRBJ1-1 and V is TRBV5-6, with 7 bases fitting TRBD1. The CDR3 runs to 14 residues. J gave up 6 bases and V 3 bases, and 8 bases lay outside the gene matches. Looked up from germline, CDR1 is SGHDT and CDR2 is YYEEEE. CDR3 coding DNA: TGTGCCAGCAGCTCTACAGGGGCTAGGTCTGAAGCTTTCTTT. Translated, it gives CASSSTGARSEAFF.

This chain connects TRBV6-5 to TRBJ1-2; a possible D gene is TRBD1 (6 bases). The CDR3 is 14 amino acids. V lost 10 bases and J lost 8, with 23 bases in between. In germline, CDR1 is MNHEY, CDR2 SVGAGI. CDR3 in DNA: TGTGCCACCCAAGACCTACGAACAGGGTACGGCTACACCTTC. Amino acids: CATQDLRTGYGYTF.

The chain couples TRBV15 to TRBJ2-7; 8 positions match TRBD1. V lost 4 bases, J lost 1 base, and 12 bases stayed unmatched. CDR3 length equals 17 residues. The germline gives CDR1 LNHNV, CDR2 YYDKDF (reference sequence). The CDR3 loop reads CATSTHVVGTGSYEQYF. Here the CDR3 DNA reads TGTGCCACCAGCACTCATGTTGTTGGGACAGGTTCCTACGAGCAGTACTTC. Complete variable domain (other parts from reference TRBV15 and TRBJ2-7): DAMVIQNPRYQVTQFGKPVTLSCSQTLNHNVMYWYQQKSSQAPKLLFHYYDKDFNNEADTPDNFQSRRPNTSFCFLDIRSPGLGDTAMYLCATSTHVVGTGSYEQYFGPGTRLTVT.

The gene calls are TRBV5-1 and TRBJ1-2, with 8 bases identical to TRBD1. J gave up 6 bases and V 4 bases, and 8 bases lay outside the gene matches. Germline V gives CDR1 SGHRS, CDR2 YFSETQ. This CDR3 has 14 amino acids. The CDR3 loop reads CASSPGQEWNGYTF. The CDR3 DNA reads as TGCGCCAGCAGCCCGGGACAGGAATGGAATGGCTACACCTTC. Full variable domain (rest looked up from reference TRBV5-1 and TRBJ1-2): KAGVTQTPRYLIKTRGQQVTLSCSPISGHRSVSWYQQTPGQGLQFLFEYFSETQRNKGNFPGRFSGRQFSNSRSEMNVSTLELGDSALYLCASSPGQEWNGYTFGSGTRLTVV.

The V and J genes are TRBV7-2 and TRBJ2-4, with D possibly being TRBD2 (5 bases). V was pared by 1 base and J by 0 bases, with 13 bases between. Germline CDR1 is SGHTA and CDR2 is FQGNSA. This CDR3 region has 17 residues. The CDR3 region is CASSLVVGVLAKNIQYF. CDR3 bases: TGTGCCAGCAGCTTAGTTGTCGGGGTACTAGCCAAAAACATTCAGTACTTC.

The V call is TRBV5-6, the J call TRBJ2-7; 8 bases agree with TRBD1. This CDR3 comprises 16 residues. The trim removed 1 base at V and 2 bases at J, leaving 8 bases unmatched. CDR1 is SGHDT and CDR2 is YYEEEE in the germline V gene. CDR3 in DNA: TGTGCCAGCAGCTTGTCGCAGGGGGCCTTCCCCTACGAGCAGTACTTC. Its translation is CASSLSQGAFPYEQYF.

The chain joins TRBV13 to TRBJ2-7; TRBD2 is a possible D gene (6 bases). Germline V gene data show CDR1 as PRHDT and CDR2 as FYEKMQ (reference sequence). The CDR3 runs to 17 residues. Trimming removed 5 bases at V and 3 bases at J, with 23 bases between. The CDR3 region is CASSPSPPGSPYYEQYF. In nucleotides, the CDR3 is TGTGCCAGCAGCCCCTCCCCCCCCGGGAGCCCGTACTACGAGCAGTACTTC.

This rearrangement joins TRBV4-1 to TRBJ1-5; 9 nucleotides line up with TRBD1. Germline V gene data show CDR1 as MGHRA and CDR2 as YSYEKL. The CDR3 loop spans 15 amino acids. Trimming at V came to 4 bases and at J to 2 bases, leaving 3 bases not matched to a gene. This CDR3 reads CASSLRDRGNQPQHF. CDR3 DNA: TGCGCCAGCAGCCTCCGGGACAGGGGCAATCAGCCCCAGCATTTT.

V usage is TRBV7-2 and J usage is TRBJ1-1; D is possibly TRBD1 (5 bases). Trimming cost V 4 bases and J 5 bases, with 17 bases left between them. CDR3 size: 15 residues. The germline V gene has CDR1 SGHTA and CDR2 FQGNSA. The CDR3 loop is CASSWLGVGRTEAFF. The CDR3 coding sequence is TGTGCCAGCAGCTGGTTAGGGGTGGGTAGGACTGAAGCTTTCTTT.

This chain's CDR3 is CASSQVGETYNEQFF. DNA for the CDR3: TGCGCCAGCAGCCAAGTTGGGGAGACCTACAATGAGCAGTTCTTC. V is TRBV4-1 and J is TRBJ2-1; the D gene is possibly TRBD2 (5 bases). This CDR3 region has 15 residues. Germline V gives CDR1 MGHRA, CDR2 YSYEKL. The V end was cut by 1 base, the J end by 2 bases, with 9 bases between.

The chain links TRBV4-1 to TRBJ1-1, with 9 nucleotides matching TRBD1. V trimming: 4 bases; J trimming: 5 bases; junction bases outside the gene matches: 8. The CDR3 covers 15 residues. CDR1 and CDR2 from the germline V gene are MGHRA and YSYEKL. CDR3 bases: TGCGCCAGCAGCCCAGCGACAGGGGGATGGACTGAAGCTTTCTTT. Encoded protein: CASSPATGGWTEAFF.

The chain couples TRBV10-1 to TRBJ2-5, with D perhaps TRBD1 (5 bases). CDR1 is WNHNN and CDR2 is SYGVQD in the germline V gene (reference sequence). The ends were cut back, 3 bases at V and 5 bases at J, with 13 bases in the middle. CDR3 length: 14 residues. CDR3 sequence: CASSDLGVGETQYF. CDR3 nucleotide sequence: TGCGCCAGCAGTGACCTAGGGGTGGGGGAGACCCAGTACTTC.

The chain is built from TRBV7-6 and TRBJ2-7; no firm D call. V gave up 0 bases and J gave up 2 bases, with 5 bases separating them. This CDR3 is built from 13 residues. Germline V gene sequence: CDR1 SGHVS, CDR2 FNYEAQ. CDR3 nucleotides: TGTGCCAGCAGCTTAGCGGTAGCCTACGAGCAGTACTTC. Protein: CASSLAVAYEQYF.

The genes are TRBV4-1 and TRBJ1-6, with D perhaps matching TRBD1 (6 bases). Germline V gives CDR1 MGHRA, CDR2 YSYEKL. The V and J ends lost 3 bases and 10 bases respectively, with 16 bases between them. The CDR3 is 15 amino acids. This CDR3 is CASSHPNRDVSPLHF. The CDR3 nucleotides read TGCGCCAGCAGCCACCCCAACAGGGATGTGTCACCCCTCCACTTT.

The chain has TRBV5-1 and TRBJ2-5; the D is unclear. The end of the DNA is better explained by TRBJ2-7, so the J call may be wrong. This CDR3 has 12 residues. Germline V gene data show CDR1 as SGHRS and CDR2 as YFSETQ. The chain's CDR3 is CASSDLVGEQYF. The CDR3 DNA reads TGCGCCAGCAGCGACCTGGTGGGCGAGCAGTACTTC.

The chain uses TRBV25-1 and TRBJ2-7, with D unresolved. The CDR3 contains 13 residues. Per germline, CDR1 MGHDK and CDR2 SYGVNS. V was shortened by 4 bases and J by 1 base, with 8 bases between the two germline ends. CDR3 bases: TGTGCCAGCAGTGGTTGGCAGTCCTACGAGCAGTACTTC. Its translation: CASSGWQSYEQYF.

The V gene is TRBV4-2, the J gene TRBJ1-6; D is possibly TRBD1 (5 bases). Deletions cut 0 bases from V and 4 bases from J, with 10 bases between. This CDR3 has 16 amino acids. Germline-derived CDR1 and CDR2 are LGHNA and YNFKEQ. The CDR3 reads CASSQEYRQYNSPLHF. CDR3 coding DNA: TGTGCCAGCAGCCAAGAGTACCGACAGTATAATTCACCCCTCCACTTT.

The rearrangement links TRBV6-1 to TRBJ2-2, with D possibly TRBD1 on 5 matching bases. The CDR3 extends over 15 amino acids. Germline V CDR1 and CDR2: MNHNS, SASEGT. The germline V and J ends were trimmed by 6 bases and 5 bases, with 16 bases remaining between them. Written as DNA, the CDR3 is TGTGCCAGCAGCAGATCTTGGGCAGGGACCGGGGAGCTGTTTTTT. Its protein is CASSRSWAGTGELFF.

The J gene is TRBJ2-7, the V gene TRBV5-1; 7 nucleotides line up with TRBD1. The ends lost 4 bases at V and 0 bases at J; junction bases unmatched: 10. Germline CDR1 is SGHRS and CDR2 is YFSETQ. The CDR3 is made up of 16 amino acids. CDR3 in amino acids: CASSPGTAASSYEQYF. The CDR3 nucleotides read TGCGCCAGCAGCCCGGGGACAGCCGCAAGCTCCTACGAGCAGTACTTC.

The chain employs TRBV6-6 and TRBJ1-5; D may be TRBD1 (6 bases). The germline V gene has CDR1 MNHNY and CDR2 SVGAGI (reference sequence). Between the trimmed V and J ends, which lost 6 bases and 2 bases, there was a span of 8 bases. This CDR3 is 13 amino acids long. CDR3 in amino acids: CASRPGGNQPQHF. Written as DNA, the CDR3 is TGTGCCAGCAGACCAGGGGGCAATCAGCCCCAGCATTTT.